Sequencing of this T cell receptor (beta chain) was carried out in a study of T cell repertoires in cytomegalovirus infection. Via MiXCR, TCRdb re-called the reads, giving one row per CDR3 protein. This sample has approximately 350,000 distinct CDR3 sequences, with approximately 30% found just once. The V and J ends lost 8 bases and 1 base, in that order; junction bases with no gene match: 1. This CDR3 has 12 residues. The V gene's germline CDR1 is MNHNS and CDR2 SASEGT. With regard to this clonotype: What it binds is unknown.

The receptor's source is a human donor in good health (CMV status not recorded). Some clones in this sample may be carry-over from other donors' samples. The V call is TRBV6-1, the J call TRBJ2-5, with 7 bases that match TRBD1. Material: cultured PBMCs, obtained from culture after CMV antigen stimulation. Here the CDR3 reads CASRQGQETQYF. The CDR3 nucleotides are TGTGCCAGCCGACAGGGCCAAGAGACCCAGTACTTC.